A selection of T cell receptor beta chains follows, all from one sample in a study of blood T cell repertoires in COVID-19. Measured with immunoSEQ multiplex PCR; TCRdb has only the in-frame clones, and not every one. The sample has about 70,000 clones, approximately 86% seen once. Input material: peripheral blood. These receptor sequences come from a woman aged 55 to 70 with acute or convalescent COVID-19. The CDR3 runs from the conserved cysteine through the conserved F or W. The D gene is left open where the match is weak. The listing skips clone size in some rows; elsewhere it reads once, few, many or a size class.

CDR3nt,CDR3aa,d_gene,abundance,v_gene,j_gene
TGTGCCAGCAGCCAAGGACAGTATAATTCACCCCTCCACTTT,CASSQGQYNSPLHF,NA,few,TRBV14,TRBJ1-6
TGCGCCAGCAGCCGGGGACTAGCGGGGCCACAAGAGACCCAGTACTTC,CASSRGLAGPQETQYF,TRBD2,NA,TRBV5-1,TRBJ2-5
TGTGCCAGTGGCAGGGGGCGATTGGAAGCTTTCTTT,CASGRGRLEAFF,TRBD1,once,TRBV28,TRBJ1-1
TGTGCCAGCAGCCCTCAGGGGGCAGGAGGCTACACCTTC,CASSPQGAGGYTF,TRBD1,once,TRBV3-1/TRBV3-2,TRBJ1-2
TGTGCCAGCAGTCCATTAATCGGGACTAGCGGACTAAGCACAGATACGCAGTATTTT,CASSPLIGTSGLSTDTQYF,TRBD2,few,TRBV28,TRBJ2-3
TGTGCCAGCAGCTTGGCAGGGACAGGGGCTATCAATGAGCAGTTCTTC,CASSLAGTGAINEQFF,TRBD1,NA,TRBV5-4,TRBJ2-1
TGTGCCAGCTCACCAGTGGCAGGGACCTACGAGCAGTACTTC,CASSPVAGTYEQYF,NA,NA,TRBV18,TRBJ2-7
TGTGCCAGCTCACCAAATATAAACACTGAAGCTTTCTTT,CASSPNINTEAFF,NA,NA,TRBV18,TRBJ1-1
TGTGCCAGCAGTGATTTGACAGGGCTCTATAGCAATCAGCCCCAGCATTTT,CASSDLTGLYSNQPQHF,TRBD1,NA,TRBV6-1,TRBJ1-5
TGTGCCTGCACTACTAGCGGGATCACAGATACGCAGTATTTT,CACTTSGITDTQYF,TRBD2,few,TRBV30,TRBJ2-3
TGTGCCAGCAGCTTAGATAACAGACCTCTCTATGGCTACACCTTC,CASSLDNRPLYGYTF,NA,NA,TRBV7-2,TRBJ1-2
TGTGCCAGCAGCTCACTAGCGGGGACGAACACCGGGGAGCTGTTTTTT,CASSSLAGTNTGELFF,TRBD2,NA,TRBV5-5,TRBJ2-2
TGCGCCAGCAGCTTCGGACAGGGCGCTGGAAACACCATATATTTT,CASSFGQGAGNTIYF,TRBD1,NA,TRBV5-1,TRBJ1-3
TGTGCCAGCAGTTACTCGATAGCGCAGTACTTC,CASSYSIAQYF,NA,few,TRBV6-2/TRBV6-3,TRBJ2-7
TGTGCCAGCAGCGTAGGGCAGGGGGCGAAAGATACGCAGTATTTT,CASSVGQGAKDTQYF,TRBD1,NA,TRBV9,TRBJ2-3
TGTGCCAGCAGCTTCCTAGCGGGCTACGAGCAGTACTTC,CASSFLAGYEQYF,TRBD2,NA,TRBV7-3,TRBJ2-7
TGTGCCAGCAGCCTTAGGGGCGGGGGGGCGATTCAGTACTTC,CASSLRGGGAIQYF,TRBD2,NA,TRBV28,TRBJ2-4
TGTGCCAGCAGCTTAACTAGCGGGCGGGAGACCCAGTACTTC,CASSLTSGRETQYF,TRBD2,once,TRBV7-9,TRBJ2-5
TGTGCCAGCAGCTTTTCGGGAACTAACTATGGCTACACCTTC,CASSFSGTNYGYTF,NA,few,TRBV7-3,TRBJ1-2
TGTGCCAGCAGCTTGTTCTTTGGGACAGGTCGGTACGAGCAGTACTTC,CASSLFFGTGRYEQYF,TRBD1,NA,TRBV5-5,TRBJ2-7
TGTGCCAGCAGCTTGGACCCGGGCTACGAGCAGTACTTC,CASSLDPGYEQYF,NA,NA,TRBV5-4,TRBJ2-7
TGTGCCAGCAGGGCCAACCCGACAGAGAACACTGAAGCTTTCTTT,CASRANPTENTEAFF,NA,NA,TRBV6-4,TRBJ1-1
TGTGCCAGCAGTTCAGGGCGTCTTTACAATCAGCCCCAGCATTTT,CASSSGRLYNQPQHF,NA,once,TRBV6-5,TRBJ1-5
TGTGCCAGCAGCTTAGCGCTATTCGACAGGGCAAAAGCTTTCTTT,CASSLALFDRAKAFF,TRBD1,NA,TRBV7-9,TRBJ1-1
TGTGCCTGGATGAACCGACAGGGGGTTCCAAATTCACCCCTCCACTTT,CAWMNRQGVPNSPLHF,TRBD1,NA,TRBV30,TRBJ1-6
TGTGCCAGCAGTAAATCAGGGGGCCCTGCCTATGGCTACACCTTC,CASSKSGGPAYGYTF,TRBD1,NA,TRBV28,TRBJ1-2
TGTGCCAGCAGCCTCGCGGCGACTAGAAATACAGATACGCAGTATTTT,CASSLAATRNTDTQYF,NA,NA,TRBV4-2,TRBJ2-3
TGTGCCAGCAGTGCCCTAGCGGGATCCACAGATACGCAGTATTTT,CASSALAGSTDTQYF,TRBD2,few,TRBV2,TRBJ2-3
TGTGCCAGCAGTGAGTGGGAGAAGTACGAGCAGTACTTC,CASSEWEKYEQYF,NA,NA,TRBV2,TRBJ2-7
TGCGCCAGCAGCTATCTACAGACAAATCAGCCCCAGCATTTT,CASSYLQTNQPQHF,NA,NA,TRBV4-1,TRBJ1-5
TGTGCCAGTAGTATATGGGGGGGGAGCACAGATACGCAGTATTTT,CASSIWGGSTDTQYF,TRBD2,NA,TRBV19,TRBJ2-3
TGTGCCAGCAAACAGGGGACGGTTAGTAGGACTGAAGCTTTCTTT,CASKQGTVSRTEAFF,TRBD1,NA,TRBV7-8,TRBJ1-1
TGTGCCACCAGTGACCGACTAGCGGGATCCGAGCAGTACTTC,CATSDRLAGSEQYF,TRBD2,few,TRBV24-1,TRBJ2-7
TGTGCCAGCAGAGTAGCGGGATCCTCCTACAATGAGCAGTTCTTC,CASRVAGSSYNEQFF,TRBD2,NA,TRBV28,TRBJ2-1
TGTGCCAGCAGCTTAGGTATGGGTGGCGGCACTGAAGCTTTCTTT,CASSLGMGGGTEAFF,NA,NA,TRBV7-9,TRBJ1-1
TGCGCCAGCAGCTTGGCCGAAGCGGGAATTCAGTTCTTC,CASSLAEAGIQFF,TRBD2,NA,TRBV5-1,TRBJ2-1
TGTGCCAGCAGCTGGAGCGGGACCTTCGGGGAGCTGTTTTTT,CASSWSGTFGELFF,TRBD2,NA,TRBV27,TRBJ2-2